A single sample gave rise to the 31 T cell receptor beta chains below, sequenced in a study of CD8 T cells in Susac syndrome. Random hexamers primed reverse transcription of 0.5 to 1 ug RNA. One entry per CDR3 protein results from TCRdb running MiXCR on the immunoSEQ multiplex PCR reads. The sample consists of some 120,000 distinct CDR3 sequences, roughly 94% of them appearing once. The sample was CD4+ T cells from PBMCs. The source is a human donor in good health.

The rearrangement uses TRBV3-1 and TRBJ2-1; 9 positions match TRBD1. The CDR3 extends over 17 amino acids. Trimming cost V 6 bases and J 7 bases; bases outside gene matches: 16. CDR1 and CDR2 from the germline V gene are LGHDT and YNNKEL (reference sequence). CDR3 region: CASSPPSTGQGRNEQFF. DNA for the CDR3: TGTGCCAGCAGTCCCCCCTCTACGGGACAGGGTCGGAATGAGCAGTTCTTC.

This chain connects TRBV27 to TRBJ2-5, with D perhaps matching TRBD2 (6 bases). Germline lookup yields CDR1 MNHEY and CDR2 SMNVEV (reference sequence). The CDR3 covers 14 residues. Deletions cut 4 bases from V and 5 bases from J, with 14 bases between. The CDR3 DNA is TGTGCCAGCAGTTCTGGCCCACGGGGGGAGACCCAGTACTTC. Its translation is CASSSGPRGETQYF.

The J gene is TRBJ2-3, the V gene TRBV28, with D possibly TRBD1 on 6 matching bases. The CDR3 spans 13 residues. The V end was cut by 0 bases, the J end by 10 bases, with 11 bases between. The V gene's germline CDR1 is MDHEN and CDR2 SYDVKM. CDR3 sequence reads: CASSLWQGNSQYF. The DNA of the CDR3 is TGTGCCAGCAGTTTATGGCAGGGGAATTCGCAGTATTTT. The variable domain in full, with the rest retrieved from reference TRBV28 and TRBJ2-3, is DVKVTQSSRYLVKRTGEKVFLECVQDMDHENMFWYRQDPGLGLRLIYFSYDVKMKEKGDIPEGYSVSREKKERFSLILESASTNQTSMYLCASSLWQGNSQYFGPGTRLTVL.

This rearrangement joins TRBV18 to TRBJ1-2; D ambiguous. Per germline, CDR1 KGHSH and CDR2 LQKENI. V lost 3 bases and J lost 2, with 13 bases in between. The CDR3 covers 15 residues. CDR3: CASSPGYVSNYGYTF. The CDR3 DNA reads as TGTGCCAGCTCACCCGGGTACGTCTCCAACTATGGCTACACCTTC.

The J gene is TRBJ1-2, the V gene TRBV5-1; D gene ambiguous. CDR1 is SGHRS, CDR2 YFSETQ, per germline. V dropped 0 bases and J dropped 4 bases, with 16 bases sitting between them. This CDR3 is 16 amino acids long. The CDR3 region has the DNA TGCGCCAGCAGCTTGGGGGGAGACCCTCTGGCCTATGGCTACACCTTC. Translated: CASSLGGDPLAYGYTF.

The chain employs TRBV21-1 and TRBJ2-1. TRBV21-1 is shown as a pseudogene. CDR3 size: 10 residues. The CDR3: CASRRNEQFF. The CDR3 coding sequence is TGTGCCAGCAGACGTAACGAGCAGTTCTTC.

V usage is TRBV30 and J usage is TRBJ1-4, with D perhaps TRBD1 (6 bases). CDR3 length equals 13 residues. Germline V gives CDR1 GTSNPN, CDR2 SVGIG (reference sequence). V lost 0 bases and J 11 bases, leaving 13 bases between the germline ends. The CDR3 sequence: CAWSVLAQGKLFF. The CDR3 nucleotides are TGTGCCTGGAGTGTCCTAGCCCAGGGGAAACTGTTTTTT.

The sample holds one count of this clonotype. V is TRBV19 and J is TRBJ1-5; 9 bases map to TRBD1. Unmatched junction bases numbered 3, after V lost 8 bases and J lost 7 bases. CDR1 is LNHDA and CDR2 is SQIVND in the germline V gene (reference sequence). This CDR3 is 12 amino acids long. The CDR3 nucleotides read TGTGCCAGTGGACAGGGGCCCCAGCCCCAGCATTTT. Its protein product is CASGQGPQPQHF.

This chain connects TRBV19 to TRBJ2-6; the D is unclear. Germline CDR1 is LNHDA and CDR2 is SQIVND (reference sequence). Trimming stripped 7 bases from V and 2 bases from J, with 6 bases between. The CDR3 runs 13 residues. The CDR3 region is CASTSTGANVLTF. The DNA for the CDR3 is TGTGCCAGTACATCGACTGGGGCCAACGTCCTGACTTTC.

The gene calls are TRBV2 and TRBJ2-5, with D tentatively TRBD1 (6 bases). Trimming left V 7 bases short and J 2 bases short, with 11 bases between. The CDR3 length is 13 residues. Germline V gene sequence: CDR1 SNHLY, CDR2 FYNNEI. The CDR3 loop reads CASKRQEQETQYF. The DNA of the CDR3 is TGTGCCAGCAAAAGACAGGAACAAGAGACCCAGTACTTC.

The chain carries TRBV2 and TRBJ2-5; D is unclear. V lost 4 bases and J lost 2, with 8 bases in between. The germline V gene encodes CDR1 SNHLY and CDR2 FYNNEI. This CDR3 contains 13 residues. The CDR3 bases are TGTGCCAGCAGTGTCTGGCAGCAAGAGACCCAGTACTTC. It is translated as CASSVWQQETQYF.

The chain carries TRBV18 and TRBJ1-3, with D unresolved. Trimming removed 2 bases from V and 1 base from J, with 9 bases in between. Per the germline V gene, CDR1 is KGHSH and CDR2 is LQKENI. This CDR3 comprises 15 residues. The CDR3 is CASSPTTQSGNTIYF. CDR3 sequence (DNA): TGTGCCAGCTCACCAACAACGCAATCTGGAAACACCATATATTTT.

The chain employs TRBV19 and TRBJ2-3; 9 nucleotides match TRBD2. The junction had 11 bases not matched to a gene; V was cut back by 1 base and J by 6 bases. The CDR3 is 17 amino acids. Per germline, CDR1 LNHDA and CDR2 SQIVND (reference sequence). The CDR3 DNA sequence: TGTGCCAGTAGTATAGCTGCTAGCGGGAAAGGAGTGGATACGCAGTATTTT. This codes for CASSIAASGKGVDTQYF.

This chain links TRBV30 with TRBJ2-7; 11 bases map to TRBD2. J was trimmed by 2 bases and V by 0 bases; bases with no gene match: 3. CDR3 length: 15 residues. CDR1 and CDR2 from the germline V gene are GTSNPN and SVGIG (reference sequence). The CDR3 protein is CAWSVLAGEPYEQYF. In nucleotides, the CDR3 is TGTGCCTGGAGTGTACTAGCGGGAGAGCCCTACGAGCAGTACTTC.

The CDR3: CASSLSNTGELFF. CDR3 nucleotides: TGTGCCAGCAGCTTATCTAACACCGGGGAGCTGTTTTTT. This chain connects TRBV7-9 to TRBJ2-2; unclear D gene. The CDR3 loop spans 13 amino acids. V was shortened by 2 bases and J by 2 bases, with 3 bases between the two germline ends. The germline gives CDR1 SEHNR, CDR2 FQNEAQ (reference sequence).

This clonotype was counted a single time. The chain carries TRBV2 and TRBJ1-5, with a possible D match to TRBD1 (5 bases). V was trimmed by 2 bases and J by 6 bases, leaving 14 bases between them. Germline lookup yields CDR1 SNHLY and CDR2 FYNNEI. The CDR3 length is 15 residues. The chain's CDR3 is CASSEWVGVGQPQHF. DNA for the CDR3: TGTGCCAGCAGTGAATGGGTAGGGGTGGGTCAGCCCCAGCATTTT.

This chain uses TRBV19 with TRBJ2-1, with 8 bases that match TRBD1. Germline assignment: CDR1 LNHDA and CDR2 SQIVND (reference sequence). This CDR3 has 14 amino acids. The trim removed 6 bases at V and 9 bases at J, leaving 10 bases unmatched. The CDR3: CASSPEARGREQFF. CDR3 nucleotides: TGTGCCAGTAGCCCCGAAGCCAGGGGGCGTGAGCAGTTCTTC.

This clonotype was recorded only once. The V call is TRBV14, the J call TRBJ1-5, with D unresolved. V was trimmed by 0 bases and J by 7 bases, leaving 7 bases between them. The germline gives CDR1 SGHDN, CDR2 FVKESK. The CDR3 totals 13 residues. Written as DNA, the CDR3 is TGTGCCAGCAGCCAAGATAGAGCCCAGCCCCAGCATTTT. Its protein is CASSQDRAQPQHF.

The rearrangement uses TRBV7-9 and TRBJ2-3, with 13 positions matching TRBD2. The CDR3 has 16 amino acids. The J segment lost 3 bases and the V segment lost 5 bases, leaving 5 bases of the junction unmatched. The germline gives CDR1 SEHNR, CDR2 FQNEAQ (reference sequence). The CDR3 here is CASSPLAGGKTDTQYF. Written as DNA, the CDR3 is TGTGCCAGCAGCCCACTAGCGGGAGGGAAGACAGATACGCAGTATTTT.

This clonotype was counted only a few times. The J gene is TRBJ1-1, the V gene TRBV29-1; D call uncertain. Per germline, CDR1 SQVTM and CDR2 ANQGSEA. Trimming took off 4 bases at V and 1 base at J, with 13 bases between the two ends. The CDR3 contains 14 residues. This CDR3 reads CSVGPRMGNTEAFF. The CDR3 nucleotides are TGCAGCGTTGGGCCCCGGATGGGGAACACTGAAGCTTTCTTT.

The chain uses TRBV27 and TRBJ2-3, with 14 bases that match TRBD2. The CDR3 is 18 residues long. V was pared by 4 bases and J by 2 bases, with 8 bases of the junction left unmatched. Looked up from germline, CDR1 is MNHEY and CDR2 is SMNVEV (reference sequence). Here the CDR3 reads CASSSRGLAGGITDTQYF. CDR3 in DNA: TGTGCCAGCAGTTCCCGAGGACTAGCGGGAGGTATCACAGATACGCAGTATTTT.

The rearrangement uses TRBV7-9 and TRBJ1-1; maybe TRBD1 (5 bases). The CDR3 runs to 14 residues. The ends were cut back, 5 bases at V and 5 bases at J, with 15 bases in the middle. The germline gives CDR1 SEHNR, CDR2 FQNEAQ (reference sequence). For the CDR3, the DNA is TGTGCCAGCAGCCTCAGGGATGGAGAAACTGAAGCTTTCTTT. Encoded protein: CASSLRDGETEAFF.

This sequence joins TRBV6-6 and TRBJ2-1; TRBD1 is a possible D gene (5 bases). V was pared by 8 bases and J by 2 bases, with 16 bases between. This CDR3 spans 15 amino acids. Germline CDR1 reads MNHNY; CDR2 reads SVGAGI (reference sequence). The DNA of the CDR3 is TGTGCCAGCCTTATTCTAGGGGCGGCCTACAATGAGCAGTTCTTC. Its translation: CASLILGAAYNEQFF.

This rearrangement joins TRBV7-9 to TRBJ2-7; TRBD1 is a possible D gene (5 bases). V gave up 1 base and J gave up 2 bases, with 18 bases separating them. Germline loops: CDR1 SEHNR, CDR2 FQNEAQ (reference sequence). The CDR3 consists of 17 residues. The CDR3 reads CASSLVAGVQGAYEQYF. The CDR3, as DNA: TGTGCCAGCAGCTTAGTAGCCGGAGTGCAGGGTGCCTACGAGCAGTACTTC.

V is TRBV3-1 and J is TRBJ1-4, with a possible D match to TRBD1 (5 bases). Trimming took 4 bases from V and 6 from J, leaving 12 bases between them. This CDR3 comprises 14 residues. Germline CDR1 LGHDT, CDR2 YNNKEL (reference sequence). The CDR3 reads CASSPFGGDEKLFF. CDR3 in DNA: TGTGCCAGCAGCCCGTTCGGGGGGGATGAAAAACTGTTTTTT.

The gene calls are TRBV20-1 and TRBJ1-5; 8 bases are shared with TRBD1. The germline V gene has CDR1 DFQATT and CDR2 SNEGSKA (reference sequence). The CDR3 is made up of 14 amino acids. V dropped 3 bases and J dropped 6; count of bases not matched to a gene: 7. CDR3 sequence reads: CSASVDRGVQPQHF. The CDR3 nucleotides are TGCAGTGCTAGCGTAGACAGGGGTGTTCAGCCCCAGCATTTT.

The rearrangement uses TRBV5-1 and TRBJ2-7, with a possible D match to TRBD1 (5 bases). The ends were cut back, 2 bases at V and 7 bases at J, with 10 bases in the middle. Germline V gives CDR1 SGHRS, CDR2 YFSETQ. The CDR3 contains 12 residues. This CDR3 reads CASSFDPGEQYF. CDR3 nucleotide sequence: TGCGCCAGCAGCTTCGATCCAGGGGAGCAGTACTTC.

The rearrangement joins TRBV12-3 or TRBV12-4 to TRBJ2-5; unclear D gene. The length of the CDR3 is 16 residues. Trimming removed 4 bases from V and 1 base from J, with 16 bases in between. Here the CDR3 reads CASSSLSNPLQETQYF. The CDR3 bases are TGTGCCAGCAGTTCCCTGTCCAATCCACTCCAAGAGACCCAGTACTTC.

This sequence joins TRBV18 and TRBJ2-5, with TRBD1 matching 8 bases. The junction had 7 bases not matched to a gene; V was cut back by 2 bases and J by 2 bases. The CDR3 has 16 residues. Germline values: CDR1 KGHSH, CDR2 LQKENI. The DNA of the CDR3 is TGTGCCAGCTCACCAGGGAGACAGGGGATACAAGAGACCCAGTACTTC. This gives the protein CASSPGRQGIQETQYF.

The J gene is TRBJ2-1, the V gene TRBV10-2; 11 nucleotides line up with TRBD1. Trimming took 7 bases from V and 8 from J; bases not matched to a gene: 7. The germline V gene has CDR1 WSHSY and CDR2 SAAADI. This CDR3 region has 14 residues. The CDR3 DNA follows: TGCGCCAGCACCCGGACAGGGGGCTTGGATGAGCAGTTCTTC. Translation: CASTRTGGLDEQFF.

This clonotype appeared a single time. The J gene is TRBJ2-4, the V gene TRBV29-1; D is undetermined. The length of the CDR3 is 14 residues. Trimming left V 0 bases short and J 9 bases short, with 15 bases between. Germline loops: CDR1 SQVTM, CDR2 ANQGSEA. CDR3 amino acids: CSVEDPDLNIIQYF. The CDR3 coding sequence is TGCAGCGTTGAAGATCCCGACCTTAATATCATTCAGTACTTC.